This T cell receptor beta chain originates from a study of cytomegalovirus exposure and HLA in healthy donors. Overall study results and limits: Immune exposure data for these donors was limited to CMV serostatus. Among TCR sequences, most were rare, though some public TCRs appeared in many donors.

A multiplex PCR was run with 60 Vbeta primers and 13 Jbeta primers. Repertoires were generated with immunoSEQ multiplex PCR, while TCRdb's copy carries only in-frame clones and drops some. Of just under 95,000 clones detected, roughly 81% appear once; the ten largest clones hold around 6%. Note on this clone: Its antigen remains unknown.

With 5 bases removed from V and 5 bases from J, the gap between germline ends came to 16 bases. This CDR3 spans 15 amino acids. Germline V gene sequence: CDR1 SGHTA, CDR2 FQGNSA. The sequence was obtained from a woman aged 18-29 years in good health and CMV-seropositive. The rearrangement joins TRBV7-2 to TRBJ2-1; D is uncertain. Specimen: PBMCs. The CDR3 bases are TGTGCCAGCAGCAATTCAGTGGGCTCGGACAATGAGCAGTTCTTC. Protein sequence: CASSNSVGSDNEQFF. The full variable domain, rest sourced from reference TRBV7-2 and TRBJ2-1, is GAGVSQSPSNKVTEKGKDVELRCDPISGHTALYWYRQSLGQGLEFLIYFQGNSAPDKSGLPSDRFSAERTGGSVSTLTIQRTQQEDSAVYLCASSNSVGSDNEQFFGPGTRLTVL.